This T cell receptor beta chain was sequenced in a study of identifying expanded T cells in peripheral blood. Findings of the study overall: Differentially abundant clones: around 1.2 between replicates, 16.4 at roughly 2 weeks, less than 20 at four. Variance in clone template counts between approximately two-week samples significantly increased with total template count across all healthy donors.

Healthy donors had no documented immune events, such as infections, while sampled. With 0 bases removed from V and 5 bases from J, the gap between germline ends came to 8 bases. Germline CDR1 SGHDT, CDR2 YYEEEE. The length of the CDR3 is 13 residues. In regard to this clone: Its antigen remains unknown.

This table comes from immunoSEQ multiplex PCR, and its TCRdb copy is limited to in-frame clones, with some not included. Of about 97,000 clones in the sample, about nine tenths are singletons; the top ten hold 14%. Sample: blood. This clonotype was sampled from a person aged 18-69 years in good health. The chain has TRBV5-6 and TRBJ2-5; no definite D call. The chain's CDR3 is CASSLGRAETQYF. The CDR3 DNA reads TGTGCCAGCAGCTTGGGTCGGGCGGAGACCCAGTACTTC.